What follows is one T cell receptor beta chain and its context. What it binds is not known. TCR beta VDJ combinations and CDR3 sequences were profiled from genomic DNA. MiXCR was run by TCRdb on the reads, yielding one entry per CDR3 protein. Among 400,000 to 450,000 distinct CDR3 sequences listed, roughly 64% were seen once. These data belong to a study of CD8+CD57+ T cells in acquired aplastic anemia. Study at large: Researchers reported that healthy donors averaged around 10 million reads for CD4+ cells.

Broader study findings: Significant differences in CD8+ Simpson's diversity were not observed between patients and controls.

Trimming cost V 4 bases and J 6 bases, with 13 bases left between them. Germline V gene lookup returns CDR1 SQVTM and CDR2 ANQGSEA. The length of the CDR3 is 13 residues. The sequencing input was sorted CD4+, CD8+, or CD8+CD57+ T cells (not recorded which) from PBMCs. This rearrangement joins TRBV29-1 to TRBJ1-5; D remains unclear. The TCR was taken from a human donor in good health, serving as a control. This CDR3 is CSVVEGSSQPQHF. The CDR3 nucleotides read TGCAGCGTTGTAGAAGGGTCAAGTCAGCCCCAGCATTTT.